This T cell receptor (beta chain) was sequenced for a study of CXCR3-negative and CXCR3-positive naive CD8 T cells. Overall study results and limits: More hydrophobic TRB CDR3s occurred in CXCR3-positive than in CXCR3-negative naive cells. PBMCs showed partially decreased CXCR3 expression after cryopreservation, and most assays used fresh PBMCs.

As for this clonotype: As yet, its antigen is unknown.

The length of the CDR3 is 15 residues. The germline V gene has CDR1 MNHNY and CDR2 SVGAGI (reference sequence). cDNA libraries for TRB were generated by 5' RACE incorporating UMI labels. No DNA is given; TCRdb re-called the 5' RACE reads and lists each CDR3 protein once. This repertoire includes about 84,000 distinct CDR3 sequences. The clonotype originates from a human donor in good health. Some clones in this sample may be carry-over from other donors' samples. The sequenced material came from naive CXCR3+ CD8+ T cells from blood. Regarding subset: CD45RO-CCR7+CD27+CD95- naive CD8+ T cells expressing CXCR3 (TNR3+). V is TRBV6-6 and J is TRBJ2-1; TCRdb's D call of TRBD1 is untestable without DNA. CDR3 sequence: CASSAPGQGYNEQFF.